This is a list of T cell receptor beta chains from one sample in a study of blood T cell repertoires in COVID-19. The repertoire was sequenced with immunoSEQ multiplex PCR; TCRdb's copy has only in-frame clones and lacks some. The repertoire holds some 87,000 clones, with around 92% as singletons. The specimen sequenced was peripheral blood. These receptors originate from a woman aged 55-75 years with active COVID-19. Both conserved end residues are part of each CDR3. D genes are given only for firm matches. Size values are once, few and many counts, or a class for expanded clones, and some rows have none.

>TRBD1|-|TRBV6-4|TRBJ2-2
TGTGCCAGCAGAGCACAGGGGGACACCGGGGAGCTGTTTTTT
CASRAQGDTGELFF
>-|-|TRBV15|TRBJ2-1
TGTGCCACCGGCAGTAGGGGTAATGAGCAGTTCTTC
CATGSRGNEQFF
>TRBD1|-|TRBV18|TRBJ2-1
TGTGCCAGCTCACCCAGGACAGGGCAGAATGAGCAGTTCTTC
CASSPRTGQNEQFF
>-|-|TRBV4-3|TRBJ1-1
TGCGCCAGCAGCCGCTTCAGCGGAACTGAAGCTTTCTTT
CASSRFSGTEAFF
>TRBD1|-|TRBV6-5|TRBJ1-1
TGTGCCAGCAGCCCCTCAGGGGGCCCGAACACTGAAGCTTTCTTT
CASSPSGGPNTEAFF
>TRBD1|-|TRBV2|TRBJ1-5
TGTGCCAGCCGGGACAGGTGGAATCAGCCCCAGCATTTT
CASRDRWNQPQHF
>-|-|TRBV11-2|TRBJ2-7
TGTGCCAGCAGCTTAGTTGCAGGGGCCTACGAGCAGTACTTC
CASSLVAGAYEQYF
>-|-|TRBV6-1|TRBJ1-5
TGTGCCAGCAGTGAAGTGGGAGTGGTTCAGCCCCAGCATTTT
CASSEVGVVQPQHF
>-|-|TRBV27|TRBJ1-1
TGTGCCAGCAGGATATGGGGGGGCACTGAAGCTTTCTTT
CASRIWGGTEAFF
>TRBD1|once|TRBV7-2|TRBJ2-2
TGTGCCAGCAGCCTACGACAGGGAAAAGGGACCGGGGAGCTGTTTTTT
CASSLRQGKGTGELFF
>TRBD2|-|TRBV2|TRBJ2-1
TGTGCCAGCGGACTAGCGGGAGGTCGTGAGCAGTTCTTC
CASGLAGGREQFF
>-|-|TRBV5-1|TRBJ1-3
TGCGCCAGCAGCTTGTCCCCCATCGGGGGACCGAGCTCTGGAAACACCATATATTTT
CASSLSPIGGPSSGNTIYF
>-|-|TRBV28|TRBJ1-1
TGTGCCAGCAGTCGCAGAGGGGGAAGGACTGAAGCTTTCTTT
CASSRRGGRTEAFF
>-|-|TRBV28|TRBJ1-2
TGTGCCCAACTAGGGTACGATGGCTACACCTTC
CAQLGYDGYTF
>TRBD2|-|TRBV5-1|TRBJ2-7
TGCGCCAGCAGCTTGGGAACTAGCGGAACCTACGAGCAGTACTTC
CASSLGTSGTYEQYF
>-|-|TRBV9|TRBJ2-1
TGTGCCAGCAGCGTCAACGCAGACAATGAGCAGTTCTTC
CASSVNADNEQFF
>-|-|TRBV5-1|TRBJ2-5
TGCGCCAGCAGCGGGGCTGGGGGGGAGACCCAGTACTTC
CASSGAGGETQYF
>TRBD1|-|TRBV27|TRBJ1-1
TGTGCCAGCAGTTTCGGGGACAGGGCTTTTATGAACACTGAAGCTTTCTTT
CASSFGDRAFMNTEAFF
>-|-|TRBV7-2|TRBJ1-5
TGTGCCAGCAGCACGGGAGGGGTTCAGCCCCAGCATTTT
CASSTGGVQPQHF
>-|-|TRBV19|TRBJ2-3
TGTGCCAGTAGTCCCCGTGGTAGCGGAGCCACAGATACGCAGTATTTT
CASSPRGSGATDTQYF
>TRBD1|-|TRBV2|TRBJ2-1
TGTGCCAGCGCGGGACAGGGGAACAATGAGCAGTTCTTC
CASAGQGNNEQFF
>-|-|TRBV7-6|TRBJ1-1
TGTGCCAGCAGCTATACGACTGGAGTGAACACTGAAGCTTTCTTT
CASSYTTGVNTEAFF
>TRBD1|-|TRBV6-2/TRBV6-3|TRBJ2-3
TGTGCCAGCAGTTCCCCGGGACAGGGGCCAGATACGCAGTATTTT
CASSSPGQGPDTQYF
>-|-|TRBV6-5|TRBJ1-6
TGTGCCAGCAGGACGGACAGCTATAATTCACCCCTCCACTTT
CASRTDSYNSPLHF
>-|-|TRBV24-1|TRBJ1-2
TGTGCCACCAGTGATTATGACGGGGATGGCTACACCTTC
CATSDYDGDGYTF
>-|-|TRBV28|TRBJ2-5
TGTGCCAGCAGTTTAGATGCGGGGGCGCGGTTCGAGACCCAGTACTTC
CASSLDAGARFETQYF
>-|-|TRBV28|TRBJ1-6
TGTGCCAGCAGTGTCGACAGAGTCACCTCCTATAATTCACCCCTCCACTTT
CASSVDRVTSYNSPLHF
>-|-|TRBV12-3/TRBV12-4|TRBJ1-1
TGTGCCAGCAGATTAGCCGGGGGGGATGAAGCTTTCTTT
CASRLAGGDEAFF
>-|-|TRBV12-2|TRBJ2-2
TGTGCAAGTCGCTCGACTAGTCCCTCAAACACCGGGGAGCTGTTTTTT
CASRSTSPSNTGELFF
>-|-|TRBV27|TRBJ1-1
TGTGCCAGCAGTTTATCCGCCAGGGGTGGCACTGAAGCTTTCTTT
CASSLSARGGTEAFF
>TRBD1|-|TRBV5-4|TRBJ2-7
TGTGCCAGCAGCTCCCGGGACAGGGGGCTAGAGCAGTACTTC
CASSSRDRGLEQYF
>TRBD2|-|TRBV12-5|TRBJ2-1
TGTGCTAGTGGGAGGAGCGGGGGTCATGAGCAGTTCTTC
CASGRSGGHEQFF
>TRBD1|-|TRBV13|TRBJ1-1
TGTGCCAGTGGACAGGGAAGCACTGAAGCTTTCTTT
CASGQGSTEAFF
>TRBD2|-|TRBV28|TRBJ2-6
TGTGCCAGCAGTTTAAGGGGAAAAAGCGGGAGGGCCACTGGGGCCAACGTCCTGACTTTC
CASSLRGKSGRATGANVLTF
>-|-|TRBV3-1/TRBV3-2|TRBJ1-1
TGTGCCAGCAGCCAAGGCCAGGATGGTGAAGCTTTCTTT
CASSQGQDGEAFF
>-|-|TRBV5-1|TRBJ1-1
TGCGCCAGCAGGGGAGTAGGGAACACTGAAGCTTTCTTT
CASRGVGNTEAFF
>-|-|TRBV27|TRBJ2-2
TGTGCCAGCAGTTTATCCGGAGCCACCGGGGAGCTGTTTTTT
CASSLSGATGELFF
>-|-|TRBV5-1|TRBJ2-1
TGCGCCAGCAGCTTGGAAAACATGGCTGCTGAGCAGTTCTTC
CASSLENMAAEQFF
>TRBD2|-|TRBV9|TRBJ2-1
TGTGCCAGCAGCTCCCGACTAGCGGGAGGGCCTAATGAGCAGTTCTTC
CASSSRLAGGPNEQFF
>TRBD1|-|TRBV3-1/TRBV3-2|TRBJ1-2
TGTGCCAGCTGCCAACAGGGGGCAGGAGGCTACACCTTC
CASCQQGAGGYTF
>-|-|TRBV30|TRBJ1-2
TGTGGGCGGGGAACAGCCAGTAACGGCTACACCTTC
CGRGTASNGYTF
>-|-|TRBV5-5|TRBJ2-1
TGTGCCAGCAGCCCAAGACTGGCGGGCTACAATGAGCAGTTCTTC
CASSPRLAGYNEQFF
>TRBD2|-|TRBV10-3|TRBJ2-3
TGTGCCACCGAGGCGGGAGAGGCCACAGATACGCAGTATTTT
CATEAGEATDTQYF
>-|-|TRBV4-1|TRBJ2-2
TGCGCCAGCACCCCGACTATGACCGGGGAGCTGTTTTTT
CASTPTMTGELFF
>TRBD1|few|TRBV7-2|TRBJ1-5
TGTGCCAGCAGCGGACAGGGGGGGAGTCAGCCCCAGCATTTT
CASSGQGGSQPQHF
>-|-|TRBV10-3|TRBJ1-6
TGTGCCATCAGTGAGAGTCGGGACTATAATTCACCCCTCCACTTT
CAISESRDYNSPLHF
>-|-|TRBV28|TRBJ2-7
TGTGCCAGCAGTTTCGGGGGAGCTAAACGCGAGCAGTACTTC
CASSFGGAKREQYF
>TRBD1|-|TRBV9|TRBJ2-5
TGTGCCAGCAGCCCACGACAGGGGGGCCAAGAGACCCAGTACTTC
CASSPRQGGQETQYF
>-|-|TRBV9|TRBJ2-7
TGTGCCAGCAGCGTAGGAAGGGGGAACCACTACGAGCAGTACTTC
CASSVGRGNHYEQYF
>-|-|TRBV18|TRBJ2-5
TGTGCCAGCTCACCGGTTTTTAGTCAAGAGACCCAGTACTTC
CASSPVFSQETQYF
>-|-|TRBV5-5|TRBJ1-3
TGTGCCAGCAGCTTGGTAGACTCACTGAGCTCTGGAAACACCATATATTTT
CASSLVDSLSSGNTIYF
>TRBD2|-|TRBV6-6|TRBJ2-5
TGTGCCAGCAGTACAATAGCGGGAGGGCCCGGAGAGACCCAGTACTTC
CASSTIAGGPGETQYF